The rows below give T cell receptor beta chains drawn from one sample of a study of patients with pleural tuberculosis. TCRdb called the reads again in MiXCR, with one record for every CDR3 protein. The sample includes some 48,000 distinct CDR3 sequences, about 7.3% of them seen just once. These receptors were obtained from a human donor with pleural tuberculosis. Each CDR3 is given with its conserved first and last residue. The D gene is left open where the match is weak. Size is stated for part of the rows, as once, few or many counts, or as a class when the clone is expanded.

D,size,J,V,CDR3,DNA
.,.,TRBJ2-3,TRBV5-4,CASSLGGGDTDTQYF,TGTGCCAGCAGCTTGGGAGGAGGGGATACAGATACGCAGTATTTT
.,many,TRBJ2-3,TRBV20-1,CSAKADTQYF,TGCAGTGCAAAAGCGGATACGCAGTATTTT
.,many,TRBJ2-2,TRBV11-2,CASSFFGVTRELFF,TGTGCCAGCAGCTTCTTTGGGGTTACACGGGAGCTGTTTTTT
TRBD2,many,TRBJ2-7,TRBV28,CASSSLAGGPYEQYF,TGTGCCAGCAGTTCCCTAGCGGGAGGGCCCTACGAGCAGTACTTC
TRBD1,many,TRBJ1-4,TRBV11-1,CASSLVGTGAPNEKLFF,TGTGCCAGCAGCTTAGTGGGCACAGGGGCGCCTAATGAAAAACTGTTTTTT
.,many,TRBJ1-1,TRBV6-5,CASSYGSGGEAFF,TGTGCCAGCAGTTACGGGTCAGGAGGTGAAGCTTTCTTT
.,many,TRBJ2-1,TRBV29-1,CSVVGTGNEQFF,TGCAGCGTTGTGGGAACCGGGAATGAGCAGTTCTTC
.,.,TRBJ2-7,TRBV29-1,CSSRLQRAYEQYF,TGCAGCTCACGACTTCAACGAGCCTACGAGCAGTACTTC
.,many,TRBJ1-5,TRBV19,CATRGQMQPQHF,TGTGCCACCAGGGGTCAGATGCAGCCCCAGCATTTT
TRBD2,few,TRBJ2-2,TRBV13,CASERETNTGELFF,TGTGCCAGCGAGCGGGAGACCAACACCGGGGAGCTGTTTTTT
.,many,TRBJ2-1,TRBV27,CASSSPGRLNEQFF,TGTGCCAGCAGTTCACCCGGACGTCTAAATGAGCAGTTCTTC
TRBD1,.,TRBJ2-5,TRBV3-1,CATSQGTETQYF,TGTGCCACCTCACAGGGGACCGAGACCCAGTACTTC
.,many,TRBJ2-7,TRBV18,CASSPTEYEQYF,TGTGCCAGCTCACCAACAGAGTACGAGCAGTACTTC
TRBD1,many,TRBJ1-1,TRBV12-5,CASGLSRTGRTEAFF,TGTGCTAGTGGTTTGAGTAGGACAGGGCGAACTGAAGCTTTCTTT
.,many,TRBJ1-5,TRBV28,CASSPGTGNQAQHF,TGTGCCAGCAGTCCCGGGACGGGCAATCAGGCCCAGCATTTT
.,many,TRBJ2-2,TRBV27,CASSYVSGELFF,TGTGCCAGCAGTTATGTTAGCGGGGAGCTGTTTTTT
.,many,TRBJ2-2,TRBV5-1,CASSLGRSNTGELFF,TGCGCCAGCAGCTTGGGCAGATCGAACACCGGGGAGCTGTTTTTT
.,.,TRBJ2-1,TRBV29-1,CSVEDRSSYNEQFF,TGCAGCGTTGAGGATCGTAGCTCCTACAATGAGCAGTTCTTC
TRBD2,large,TRBJ2-5,TRBV14,CASSQGYGTTYQETQYF,TGTGCCAGCAGCCAAGGATATGGGACTACGTACCAAGAGACCCAGTACTTC
TRBD1,many,TRBJ1-1,TRBV4-1,CASSQEAGGRTEAFF,TGCGCCAGCAGCCAGGAGGCAGGGGGAAGGACTGAAGCTTTCTTT
.,many,TRBJ1-1,TRBV28,CASSYSFRGNTEAFF,TGTGCCAGCAGCTATTCCTTCAGGGGGAACACTGAAGCTTTCTTT
.,many,TRBJ1-5,TRBV12-3/TRBV12-4,CASNRGNQPQHF,TGTGCCAGTAACAGAGGAAATCAGCCCCAGCATTTT
.,.,TRBJ2-1,TRBV20-1,CSARSGHQLGYNEQFF,TGCAGTGCTCGGAGCGGGCATCAGTTAGGCTACAATGAGCAGTTCTTC
TRBD2,many,TRBJ2-3,TRBV5-1,CASSRTSGRGNTQYF,TGCGCCAGCAGCCGGACTAGCGGGAGAGGAAATACGCAGTATTTT
.,few,TRBJ2-5,TRBV29-1,CSVEGPIDQETQYF,TGCAGCGTTGAAGGGCCAATTGATCAAGAGACCCAGTACTTC
.,many,TRBJ2-2,TRBV6-2/TRBV6-3,CASSLDYFRELFF,TGTGCCAGCAGTTTAGACTACTTTAGGGAGCTGTTTTTT
.,many,TRBJ1-5,TRBV12-3/TRBV12-4,CASSSRTEFNQPQHF,TGTGCCAGCAGTTCCCGGACAGAATTCAATCAGCCCCAGCATTTT
.,many,TRBJ2-3,TRBV11-1,CASRSTSSTDTQYF,TGTGCCAGCAGATCAACCTCTAGCACAGATACGCAGTATTTT
TRBD1,medium-sized,TRBJ1-1,TRBV19,CASNTGGPTEAFF,TGTGCCAGTAATACAGGGGGACCCACTGAAGCTTTCTTT
TRBD1,many,TRBJ1-1,TRBV4-2,CASSQDWGTGGDTEAFF,TGTGCCAGCAGCCAAGATTGGGGGACAGGGGGAGACACTGAAGCTTTCTTT
.,few,TRBJ1-3,TRBV5-1,CASSPNSGNTIYF,TGCGCCAGCAGCCCAAACTCTGGAAACACCATATATTTT
TRBD2,.,TRBJ2-3,TRBV2,CASSDLSGGTDTQYF,TGTGCCAGCAGTGATCTATCGGGAGGAACAGATACGCAGTATTTT
.,.,TRBJ1-1,TRBV13,CASSFNRGRNTEAFF,TGTGCCAGCAGCTTCAATCGGGGGAGGAACACTGAAGCTTTCTTT
.,many,TRBJ2-7,TRBV28,CASSPFYEQYF,TGTGCCAGCAGTCCGTTCTACGAGCAGTACTTC
.,many,TRBJ2-3,TRBV11-2,CASSSPFYGHTQYF,TGTGCCAGCAGCTCCCCGTTTTACGGCCATACGCAGTATTTT
.,many,TRBJ2-1,TRBV28,CASSTHAISPNEQFF,TGTGCCAGCAGTACCCATGCAATATCACCAAATGAGCAGTTCTTC
.,many,TRBJ2-3,TRBV28,CASTARHRYLDTQYF,TGTGCCAGCACAGCACGACACCGATACCTAGATACGCAGTATTTT
TRBD1,many,TRBJ1-6,TRBV12-3/TRBV12-4,CASSLVPGTGGYSPLHF,TGTGCCAGCAGTCTCGTGCCCGGGACAGGGGGGTATTCACCCCTCCACTTT
.,many,TRBJ2-7,TRBV11-2,CASSLGGSYSYEQYF,TGTGCCAGCAGCTTAGGGGGCAGTTACTCCTACGAGCAGTACTTC
TRBD1,many,TRBJ1-2,TRBV10-3,CAISGTGEDGYTF,TGTGCCATCAGCGGGACAGGGGAGGATGGCTACACCTTC
TRBD1,many,TRBJ1-2,TRBV6-4,CASSGTGLGYGYTF,TGTGCCAGCAGTGGGACAGGGTTAGGCTATGGCTACACCTTC
TRBD2,many,TRBJ2-7,TRBV2,CASSERSGRNPYEQYF,TGTGCCAGCAGTGAGAGAAGCGGGAGGAACCCCTACGAGCAGTACTTC
.,many,TRBJ2-5,TRBV7-1,CASSSDSREDKETQYF,TGTGCCAGCAGCTCCGATAGCAGGGAGGATAAAGAGACCCAGTACTTC
.,.,TRBJ2-1,TRBV29-1,CSVVVGTSSYNEQFF,TGCAGCGTTGTAGTAGGGACCAGCTCCTACAATGAGCAGTTCTTC
.,many,TRBJ1-1,TRBV12-3/TRBV12-4,CASSEGFITEAFF,TGTGCCAGCAGTGAGGGTTTTATCACTGAAGCTTTCTTT
TRBD1,few,TRBJ2-5,TRBV12-3/TRBV12-4,CASSLGQRSYF,TGTGCCAGCAGTCTGGGACAGCGGTCGTACTTC
.,many,TRBJ2-5,TRBV19,CASSTWTEETQYF,TGTGCCAGTAGTACCTGGACAGAAGAGACCCAGTACTTC
.,.,TRBJ1-2,TRBV5-4,CASSLGGGVLNYGYTF,TGTGCCAGCAGCTTGGGGGGGGGAGTACTCAACTATGGCTACACCTTC
.,many,TRBJ2-1,TRBV12-3/TRBV12-4,CASRVRLSTTYNEQFF,TGTGCCAGCAGAGTAAGGCTATCTACCACCTACAATGAGCAGTTCTTC
TRBD2,many,TRBJ2-1,TRBV5-5,CASSRGLAEQFF,TGTGCCAGCAGCAGGGGACTAGCGGAGCAGTTCTTC
TRBD1,many,TRBJ1-5,TRBV20-1,CSAIRDRAGQPQHF,TGCAGTGCTATAAGGGACAGGGCCGGCCAGCCCCAGCATTTT
.,many,TRBJ1-1,TRBV2,CASSEGYGSMNTEAFF,TGTGCCAGCAGTGAAGGGTACGGATCCATGAACACTGAAGCTTTCTTT
TRBD2,many,TRBJ2-1,TRBV5-1,CASSLATSGFSYNEQFF,TGCGCCAGCAGCTTGGCGACTAGCGGTTTCTCCTACAATGAGCAGTTCTTC
.,.,TRBJ2-5,TRBV29-1,CSSRIFGGETQYF,TGCAGCTCAAGAATATTTGGGGGAGAGACCCAGTACTTC
.,many,TRBJ1-5,TRBV28,CASSLGWGDQPQHF,TGTGCCAGCAGTTTGGGTTGGGGGGATCAGCCCCAGCATTTT
TRBD2,many,TRBJ2-1,TRBV20-1,CSAKSGRAVYNEQFF,TGCAGTGCTAAGAGCGGGAGGGCCGTCTACAATGAGCAGTTCTTC